This T cell receptor (beta chain) was profiled in a study of Ad26.COV2.S vaccination and SARS-CoV-2 variants. About the research overall: Donor was one of the participants in the Ad26.COV2.S arm of the COV1001 trial.

This clone was seen a single time. The antigen remains unidentified. The sample holds other DNA sequences that translate to the same CDR3. Clones were sequenced by immunoSEQ multiplex PCR, and TCRdb holds only the in-frame ones, with some missing. The sample contains about 280,000 clones, 87% of which appear only once. Documented treatment: about 20 received Ad26.COV2.S at low or high dose, single or two shots; about 5 received placebo; per-sample allocation not given. All samples were drawn on day 63, counting from the first vaccine or placebo injection. This person who donated was an adult of 18-55 years in Boston. Study observations and caveats: It was reported that spike-specific CD8+ and CD4+ T cell responses were substantially broad after vaccination.

This sequence was found in a person aged 18 to 65 who received the Ad26.COV2.S COVID-19 vaccine or a placebo. The sequences come from peripheral blood, collected in a trial of Ad26.COV2.S vaccine versus placebo.

CDR3 sequence (DNA): TGCGCCAGCAGCTTGGCCGGCGGATCCTACGAGCAGTACTTC. Translation gives CASSLAGGSYEQYF. The chain employs TRBV5-1 and TRBJ2-7; no clear D gene. Trimming took 0 bases from V and 1 from J, leaving 8 bases between them. From germline, CDR1 is SGHRS and CDR2 YFSETQ. CDR3 size: 14 residues.